The rows below give T cell receptor beta chains drawn from one sample of a study of blood T cell repertoires in COVID-19. Repertoires were generated with immunoSEQ multiplex PCR, while TCRdb's copy carries only in-frame clones and drops some. Among 270,000 or so clones, approximately 90% were seen once, and the ten largest hold about 3%. Material: peripheral blood. These receptors came from a woman in her 30s with active or convalescent COVID-19. Both conserved end residues are part of each CDR3. The D gene is left open where the match is weak. Clone size is given for some rows only: seen once, a few or many times, or a class if the clone is expanded.

- TRBJ2-7 TRBV4-1 - TGCGCCAGCAGCCAAGATACGGCCAGGCCCATCATCTACGAGCAGTACTTC CASSQDTARPIIYEQYF
- TRBJ1-1 TRBV7-6 - TGTGCCAGCAGCTTAGGAGGGAGCACTGAAGCTTTCTTT CASSLGGSTEAFF
- TRBJ1-1 TRBV6-5 - TGTGCCAGCAGGGACTACCTTGGAAGCACTGAAGCTTTCTTT CASRDYLGSTEAFF
- TRBJ2-5 TRBV11-2 - TGTGCCAGCAGTCTAGCCGGACGGGGAGAGACCCAGTACTTC CASSLAGRGETQYF
TRBD1 TRBJ1-4 TRBV9 - TGTGCCAGCAGCGTAGGGCACAGGGGAAAAAAACTGTTTTTT CASSVGHRGKKLFF
TRBD2 TRBJ2-5 TRBV7-2 - TGTGCCAGCATCCCCCTAGCCCTAGCGGGGGACCAAGAGACCCAGTACTTC CASIPLALAGDQETQYF
- TRBJ2-1 TRBV28 - TGTGCCAGCAGTTTAAGGACAGCCGGCTACAATGAGCAGTTCTTC CASSLRTAGYNEQFF
- TRBJ1-6 TRBV7-2 - TGTGCCAGCAGCCCCACCAGGGGTGGGAATTCACCCCTCCACTTT CASSPTRGGNSPLHF
- TRBJ1-1 TRBV9 few TGTGCCAGCAGCGTAGCGACAGCCACTGAAGCTTTCTTT CASSVATATEAFF
TRBD1 TRBJ1-1 TRBV5-6 few TGTGCCAGCAGCCGTCGGACAGGGGGCAAGGACACTGAAGCTTTCTTT CASSRRTGGKDTEAFF
TRBD1 TRBJ1-3 TRBV19 - TGTGCCAGTGGGGGACAGGCCGGAAACACCATATATTTT CASGGQAGNTIYF
- TRBJ2-7 TRBV27 - TGTGCCAGCAGTTTTAATCCCCGCGGCGGCTACGAGCAGTACTTC CASSFNPRGGYEQYF
- TRBJ1-2 TRBV19 - TGTGCCAGTAGGAGCCAACCATCCGGCTACACCTTC CASRSQPSGYTF
TRBD1 TRBJ1-2 TRBV4-2 - TGTGCCAGCAGCCCCTGGACAGGCCCCACGCACAACTTC CASSPWTGPTHNF
TRBD2 TRBJ2-2 TRBV18 once TGTGCCAGCTCACCACCGAACGGGGGGGCCGGGACCGGGGAGCTGTTTTTT CASSPPNGGAGTGELFF
- TRBJ2-3 TRBV7-3 - TGTGCCAGCAGCTTGGGCAGGGAATCAACAGATACGCAGTATTTT CASSLGRESTDTQYF
TRBD1 TRBJ1-1 TRBV7-8 - TGTGCCAGCAGCTCATGGGACAGTCCGAACACTGAAGCTTTCTTT CASSSWDSPNTEAFF
- TRBJ1-2 TRBV29-1 - TGCAGCGCCCGGGGAAGTAACTATGGCTACACCTTC CSARGSNYGYTF
- TRBJ2-5 TRBV6-1 once TGTGCCAGCAGTGAATCCGTAGGACATGGTGTCCAAGAGACCCAGTACTTC CASSESVGHGVQETQYF
- TRBJ1-3 TRBV10-2 - TGCGCCAGCACTCCGACAGGAGACTCTGGAAACACCATATATTTT CASTPTGDSGNTIYF
- TRBJ1-1 TRBV6-2/TRBV6-3 - TGTGCCAGCAGTCAGGGAGAAGCTTTCTTT CASSQGEAFF
- TRBJ2-1 TRBV4-3 - TGCGCCAGCAGCCAAGAAGGAAGAGGGGGGGCAGCCTCCTACAATGAGCAGTTCTTC CASSQEGRGGAASYNEQFF
- TRBJ2-3 TRBV7-2 - TGTGCCAGCAGCCCCTGGGCCCCTAGTGTGAGGGCGCAGTATTTT CASSPWAPSVRAQYF
- TRBJ1-1 TRBV6-5 few TGTGCCAGCAGTTACTCGGGGGGAAACACTGAAGCTTTCTTT CASSYSGGNTEAFF
- TRBJ1-3 TRBV4-3 - TGCGCCAGCAGCCAAGGTCTAGAACCCTCTGGAAACACCATATATTTT CASSQGLEPSGNTIYF
TRBD1 TRBJ1-6 TRBV28 - TGTGCCAGCAGTTCACCGCCGGGACAGGGAAATAATTCACCCCTCCACTTT CASSSPPGQGNNSPLHF
- TRBJ1-2 TRBV7-9 - TGTGCCAGCACCTACGCTCAGGGCGGTTATGGCTACACCTTC CASTYAQGGYGYTF
- TRBJ1-6 TRBV3-1/TRBV3-2 - TGTGCCAGCAGCCAGGGGGGGGCCGACTCACCCCTCCACTTT CASSQGGADSPLHF
- TRBJ1-1 TRBV7-8 - TGTGCCAGCAGCTTAGTTCAGAACACTGAAGCTTTCTTT CASSLVQNTEAFF
TRBD1 TRBJ1-2 TRBV29-1 few TGCAGCGCTTCCGACAGGGGCGACTATGGCTACACCTTC CSASDRGDYGYTF
- TRBJ1-1 TRBV12-3/TRBV12-4 - TGTGCCAGCATCACCCCGCGGCAGGGGCAAGCTTTCTTT CASITPRQGQAFF
- TRBJ1-6 TRBV9 - TGTGCCAGCAGCGTAGGAGCGGACTACTATAATTCACCCCTCCACTTT CASSVGADYYNSPLHF
- TRBJ1-3 TRBV6-5 - TGTGCCAGCAGACGCAACAGGGACGGAAACACCATATATTTT CASRRNRDGNTIYF
- TRBJ2-7 TRBV19 few TGTGCCAGTAGTATAGGGACAGACGGGCCTCAGCAGTACTTC CASSIGTDGPQQYF
TRBD1 TRBJ2-7 TRBV2 - TGTGCCAGCAGGGAAACAGGGGGCTCCTACGAGCAGTACTTC CASRETGGSYEQYF
- TRBJ2-3 TRBV6-6 - TGTGCCAGCAGTTACGGGGGGAGTGCTACAGATACGCAGTATTTT CASSYGGSATDTQYF
TRBD2 TRBJ2-1 TRBV29-1 - TGCAGCTCCCGGACAGGGTTAGGGCTAGCGGGGGGCAATGAGCAGTTCTTC CSSRTGLGLAGGNEQFF
- TRBJ1-1 TRBV6-1 - TGTGCCAGCAGTTTTGGAGGCGCGGGGACTGAAGCTTTCTTT CASSFGGAGTEAFF
TRBD2 TRBJ2-5 TRBV19 - TGTGCCAGTAGTCATCTCAGCGGGGGGACACAAGAGACCCAGTACTTC CASSHLSGGTQETQYF
TRBD1 TRBJ1-2 TRBV10-3 once TGTGCCATCAACCGACAGGGGGAGGATGGCTACACCTTC CAINRQGEDGYTF
TRBD2 TRBJ2-7 TRBV11-2 - TGTGCCAGCAGCTTAGAATGGGGGGGAAGCTACGAGCAGTACTTC CASSLEWGGSYEQYF
TRBD2 TRBJ2-7 TRBV10-2 few TGCGCCAGCAGCCGCGGCGGGGGAGGATACTACGAGCAGTACTTC CASSRGGGGYYEQYF
TRBD1 TRBJ1-1 TRBV5-6 - TGTGCCAGCACACAGGGGGCGAGCACTGAAGCTTTCTTT CASTQGASTEAFF
TRBD1 TRBJ1-5 TRBV29-1 - TGCAGCGTGGCAAATGTGACAGGGGGTTATAGCAATCAGCCCCAGCATTTT CSVANVTGGYSNQPQHF
- TRBJ1-4 TRBV5-4 - TGTGCCAGCAGTAATGGACGGGACTCAAATGAAAAACTGTTTTTT CASSNGRDSNEKLFF
- TRBJ2-7 TRBV7-8 - TGTGCCAGCGAAAAAAACAGGGCGTCACACGAGCAGTACTTC CASEKNRASHEQYF
TRBD1 TRBJ2-1 TRBV6-2/TRBV6-3 - TGTGCCAGCAGTTACTGGGGACAGGGGGCAAATGAGCAGTTCTTC CASSYWGQGANEQFF
TRBD2 TRBJ2-3 TRBV13 - TGTGCCAGCAGTGCCGGGGGGGCAGATACGCAGTATTTT CASSAGGADTQYF
TRBD2 TRBJ2-4 TRBV7-2 - TGTGCCAGCATGGGGGGGAAAAACATTCAGTACTTC CASMGGKNIQYF
TRBD1 TRBJ1-3 TRBV27 - TGTGCCAGCAGACCACTTCCTACAGGGGCAACTGGAAACACCATATATTTT CASRPLPTGATGNTIYF
- TRBJ1-2 TRBV18 once TGTGCCAGCTCACGCCGGGACTGGCCCTATGGCTACACCTTC CASSRRDWPYGYTF
- TRBJ2-1 TRBV18 few TGTGCCAGCTCACCCTTTGGGGGGGCGGGAAATGAGCAGTTCTTC CASSPFGGAGNEQFF
TRBD1 TRBJ1-4 TRBV5-6 - TGTGCCAGCAGACGCATACAGGGGACTAATGAAAAACTGTTTTTT CASRRIQGTNEKLFF
TRBD1 TRBJ1-5 TRBV20-1 few TGCAGTGCTAGTCCGGGGACAGGGGCGAGCAATCAGCCCCAGCATTTT CSASPGTGASNQPQHF
- TRBJ1-2 TRBV18 - TGTGCCAGCTCACTCACACAGGGAGAGAATGGCTACACCTTC CASSLTQGENGYTF